The clone carrying this T cell receptor beta chain is categorized as medium-sized. The data were taken from a study of immune reconstitution after stem cell transplant in scleroderma. TCRdb processed the RT-PCR reads anew with MiXCR; each CDR3 protein has one entry. The sample holds 1,500 to 2,000 distinct CDR3 sequences; roughly 8.7% are singletons and the top ten take 13% to 15%. V lost 5 bases to trimming and J lost 11 bases; unmatched junction nucleotides: 12. This CDR3 contains 14 residues. CDR1 is DFQATT, CDR2 SNEGSKA, per germline (reference sequence). The rearrangement joins TRBV20-1 to TRBJ1-5; 10 positions agree with TRBD1. This specimen was acquired before or after autologous hematopoietic stem cell transplantation (not recorded which). The sequence came from a female donor with systemic sclerosis. Here the CDR3 DNA reads TGCAGTGCTTTATTAGGACAGGGGGGGTTGGCCCAGCATTTT. It specifies CSALLGQGGLAQHF.